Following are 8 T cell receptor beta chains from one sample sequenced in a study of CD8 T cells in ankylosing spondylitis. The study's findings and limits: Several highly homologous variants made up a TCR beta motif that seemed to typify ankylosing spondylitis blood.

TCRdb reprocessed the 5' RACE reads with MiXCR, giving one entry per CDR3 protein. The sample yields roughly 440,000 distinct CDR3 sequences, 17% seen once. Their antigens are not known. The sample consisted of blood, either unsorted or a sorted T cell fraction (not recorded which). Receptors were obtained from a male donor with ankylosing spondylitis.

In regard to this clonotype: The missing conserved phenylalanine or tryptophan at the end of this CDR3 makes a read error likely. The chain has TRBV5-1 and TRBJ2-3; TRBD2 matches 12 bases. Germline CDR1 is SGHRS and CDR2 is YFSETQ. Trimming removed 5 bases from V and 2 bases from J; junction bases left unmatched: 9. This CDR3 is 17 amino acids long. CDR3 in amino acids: CASSMKRTSGITDTQYL. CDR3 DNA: TGCGCCAGCAGTATGAAACGGACTAGCGGGATCACAGATACGCAGTATTTG.

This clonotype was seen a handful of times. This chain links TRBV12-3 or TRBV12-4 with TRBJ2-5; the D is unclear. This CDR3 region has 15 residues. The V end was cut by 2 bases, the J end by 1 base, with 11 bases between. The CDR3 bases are TGTGCCAGCAGTTTAAAAATCGGTATCCAAGAGACCCAGTACTTC. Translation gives CASSLKIGIQETQYF.

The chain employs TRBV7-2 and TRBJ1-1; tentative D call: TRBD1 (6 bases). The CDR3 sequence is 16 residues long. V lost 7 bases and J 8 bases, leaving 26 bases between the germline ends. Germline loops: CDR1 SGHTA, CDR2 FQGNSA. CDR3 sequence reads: CASNFDNGQSKLEAFF. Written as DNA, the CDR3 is TGTGCCAGCAACTTTGACAACGGACAGTCTAAGCTAGAAGCTTTCTTT.

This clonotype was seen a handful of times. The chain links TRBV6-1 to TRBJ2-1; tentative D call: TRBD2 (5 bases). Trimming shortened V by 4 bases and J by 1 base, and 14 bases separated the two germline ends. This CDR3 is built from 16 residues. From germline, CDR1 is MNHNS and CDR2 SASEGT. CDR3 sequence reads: CASSASPGRSYNEQFF. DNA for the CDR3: TGTGCCAGCAGTGCCTCTCCGGGAAGGTCCTACAATGAGCAGTTCTTC.

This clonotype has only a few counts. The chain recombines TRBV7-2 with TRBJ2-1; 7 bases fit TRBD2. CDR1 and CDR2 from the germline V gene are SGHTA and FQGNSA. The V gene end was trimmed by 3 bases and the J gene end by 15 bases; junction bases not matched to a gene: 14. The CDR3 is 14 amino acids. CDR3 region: CASSFSSGGSHGFF. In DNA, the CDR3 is TGTGCCAGCAGCTTTAGTAGCGGCGGGAGTCATGGGTTCTTC.

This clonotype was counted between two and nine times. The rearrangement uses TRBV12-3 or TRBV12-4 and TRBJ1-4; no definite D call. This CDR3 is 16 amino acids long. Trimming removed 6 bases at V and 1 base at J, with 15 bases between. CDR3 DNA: TGTGCCAGCAGCCCTCTGGGAGGTGGAACTAATGAAAAACTGTTTTTT. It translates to CASSPLGGGTNEKLFF.

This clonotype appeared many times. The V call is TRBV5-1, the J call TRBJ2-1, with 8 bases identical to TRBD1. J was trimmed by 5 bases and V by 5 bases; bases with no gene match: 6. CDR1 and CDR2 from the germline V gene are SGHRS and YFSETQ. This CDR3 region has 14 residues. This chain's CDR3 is CASRPGQADNEQFF. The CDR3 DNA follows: TGCGCCAGCAGACCGGGACAGGCTGACAATGAGCAGTTCTTC.

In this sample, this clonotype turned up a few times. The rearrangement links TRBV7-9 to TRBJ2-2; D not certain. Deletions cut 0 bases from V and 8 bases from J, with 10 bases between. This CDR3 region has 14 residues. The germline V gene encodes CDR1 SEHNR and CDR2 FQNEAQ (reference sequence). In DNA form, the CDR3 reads TGTGCCAGCAGCTTAGCCCCTTCGGCAGGGGAGCTGTTTTTT. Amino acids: CASSLAPSAGELFF.